This TCR beta chain stems from a study of OX40 agonist ivuxolimab in advanced cancers. Background for the entire study: Ivuxolimab was an agonistic, fully human IgG2 monoclonal antibody directed against OX40 (CD134), a costimulatory receptor. Intravenous ivuxolimab was administered to patients every 2 weeks at six dose levels: 0.01, 0.1, 0.3, 1.5, 3 and 10 mg/kg. Of the roughly 52 dose-escalation patients, hepatocellular carcinoma was present in about 20, melanoma in roughly 15, renal cell carcinoma in 9 and head and neck cancer in 9. A male proportion of almost 85% and a mean age of roughly 58 years, ranging from 23 to 79, were recorded for the dose-escalation cohort. Patients were allowed to have had prior anti-PD-1, anti-PD-L1 or anti-CTLA-4 therapy, and around two fifths of the dose-escalation patients had been treated with checkpoint inhibitors. Three dose-escalation patients achieved partial responses, one with hepatocellular carcinoma and two with cutaneous melanoma. Peripheral TCRbeta sequencing was intended to test whether TCR sequence diversity was altered and clonal T-cell expansion was caused by ivuxolimab. The paper reports the monotherapy dose-escalation portion (N of about 51 patients) of the phase I ivuxolimab trial.

Genomic DNA was isolated from the sorted cells so that the TCRbeta CDR3 region could be sequenced. TCRbeta CDR3 regions were sequenced using the immunoSEQ Assay. TCRdb took over this immuneACCESS table, retaining in-frame rearrangements with V and J assigned. Such tables are incomplete; in checked studies, under half of the missing clones stem from an unresolved V gene, and the remainder is unexplained. In all, the sample holds over 65,000 clones, and 80% to 90% of those were seen once. Together, the top ten hold around 2% of the sample. The trial excluded patients who had a history of autoimmune disease or who were on systemic immunosuppression. Peripheral blood for TCR sequencing was drawn from every dose cohort at baseline, at cycle 4 day 1 and at cycle 7 day 1. The samples were drawn from a first-in-human, open-label, multicenter phase I dose-escalation trial of ivuxolimab. Adults with locally advanced or metastatic melanoma, renal cell, hepatocellular, or head and neck squamous cell carcinoma were enrolled in the trial. CD4+ and CD8+ T cells were sorted separately from peripheral blood before TCR sequencing.

Regarding this clone: Its antigen target is currently unknown. No base qualities exist here, and no much larger clone lies one base off it.

Summary of the overall study and its limitations: After ivuxolimab, CD8+ T cells had more expanded clones than CD4+ T cells on average. Which antigens the clonally expanded peripheral T cells were specific for was not determined. In the 0.1-3.0 mg/kg groups, partial responders had among the lowest normalized peripheral clonal expansion, particularly in CD8+ T cells. Low levels of normalized T-cell clonal expansion were also seen in some patients who did not respond. At doses from 0.1 to 3.0 mg/kg, clonal expansion was seen in both CD4+ and CD8+ blood T cells between baseline and week 6.

The sequenced sample was CD4+ or CD8+ T cells sorted from blood, obtained in a trial of the OX40 agonist ivuxolimab. The clonotype originates from an adult with an advanced solid tumor such as melanoma, head and neck, liver or kidney cancer.

The nucleotide sequence reads as follows: TGTGCCAGTAGTAGGGAGGCGGGGGGAAGAGGAGTGGCTTTCTTT. Its protein product is CASSREAGGRGVAFF. This chain joins TRBV19 to TRBJ1-1, with a weak D call of TRBD1 (5 bases match). The CDR3 spans 15 residues, from the cysteine through the phenylalanine. The entry retains the CDR3 DNA only, 45 bases that are in frame from base 1. The junction carries 23 bases between V and J, which are trimmed by 4 bases and 11 bases respectively. The germline V gene (reference sequence) sets CDR1 to LNHDA and CDR2 to SQIVND. The CDR3 plus the reference TRBV19 and TRBJ1-1 genes for the other parts give the full variable domain: DGGITQSPKYLFRKEGQNVTLSCEQNLNHDAMYWYRQDPGQGLRLIYYSQIVNDFQKGDIAEGYSVSREKKESFPLTVTSAQKNPTAFYLCASSREAGGRGVAFFGQGTRLTVV.